Below are 11 T cell receptor beta chains sequenced from a single sample in a study of blood T cell repertoires in COVID-19 (dated by TCRdb to 2020 to 2021). The library was made by the immunoSEQ multiplex PCR assay. Entries here come from immuneACCESS through TCRdb and include only in-frame sequences with V and J called. Some clones fail to appear in such tables; in the studies checked, an unresolved V gene covers under half of the shortfall, and the cause of the remainder is unknown. The sample has approximately 240,000 clones on record, 86% of them singletons. The ten largest clones represent about 3.1% of the sample. The sequenced sample was peripheral blood. These receptors came from a woman aged 30 to 39 who had recovered from COVID-19.

This clone was seen just once. This chain joins TRBV11-2 and TRBJ1-1; possible D gene TRBD1, 5 bases. Per germline, CDR1 SGHAT and CDR2 FQNNGV. V dropped 0 bases and J dropped 1 base, with 9 bases sitting between them. This CDR3 has 15 residues. CDR3 sequence: CASSLDGGGNTEAFF. CDR3 in DNA: TGTGCCAGCAGCTTAGATGGGGGAGGGAACACTGAAGCTTTCTTT.

V gene TRBV7-7 combines with J gene TRBJ1-5; D might be TRBD1 (5 bases). This CDR3 is built from 17 residues. The V gene's germline CDR1 is SSHAT and CDR2 FNYEAQ (reference sequence). Trimming removed 1 base at V and 0 bases at J, with 13 bases between. For the CDR3, the DNA is TGTGCCAGCAGCTTAGTCGGTGACAGATATAGCAATCAGCCCCAGCATTTT. It translates to CASSLVGDRYSNQPQHF.

Of note for this clone: An end of the junction differs from the germline gene, which may be a read error. The chain carries TRBV6-6 and TRBJ1-2; 7 nucleotides match TRBD1. This CDR3 has 10 amino acids. CDR1 and CDR2 from the germline V gene are MNHNY and SVGAGI (reference sequence). In nucleotides, the CDR3 is TGTGCCAGCAGTCCCGGGACAGCCCGCTTC. This encodes CASSPGTARF.

The chain couples TRBV2 to TRBJ1-3; D gene unclear. The CDR3 length is 12 residues. Germline V gene lookup returns CDR1 SNHLY and CDR2 FYNNEI. The V end was cut by 6 bases, the J end by 4 bases, with 7 bases between. The CDR3 sequence: CASSLQGNTIYF. The CDR3 DNA reads as TGTGCCAGCAGCCTACAGGGAAACACCATATATTTT.

The chain carries TRBV5-1 and TRBJ2-2; 13 bases are a match to TRBD2. CDR3 length: 22 amino acids. The V gene end was trimmed by 3 bases and the J gene end by 0 bases; junction bases not matched to a gene: 17. Germline lookup yields CDR1 SGHRS and CDR2 YFSETQ. CDR3 nucleotides: TGCGCCAGCAGCTGGCCTATCCGACACACTAGCGGGGGGGCCCCGAACACCGGGGAGCTGTTTTTT. Translated, it gives CASSWPIRHTSGGAPNTGELFF.

The V call is TRBV12-3 or TRBV12-4, the J call TRBJ2-5; weak D call: TRBD1 (6 bases). The CDR3 contains 13 residues. V was pared by 0 bases and J by 9 bases, with 11 bases between. CDR3 in DNA: TGTGCCAGCAGTTTAGCGAACAGGGTGGCCCAGTACTTC. This sequence encodes CASSLANRVAQYF.

The chain couples TRBV6-1 to TRBJ1-5; D remains unclear. The V and J ends lost 3 bases and 0 bases respectively, with 15 bases between them. Per germline, CDR1 MNHNS and CDR2 SASEGT. The CDR3 is 17 amino acids. The CDR3 loop is CASSDPGSEYSNQPQHF. The CDR3 DNA sequence: TGTGCCAGCAGTGACCCCGGGTCCGAATATAGCAATCAGCCCCAGCATTTT.

V is TRBV6-5 and J is TRBJ2-7; 7 bases are shared with TRBD2. The CDR3 is 16 residues long. Trimming at V came to 0 bases and at J to 3 bases, leaving 8 bases not matched to a gene. Germline V gene data show CDR1 as MNHEY and CDR2 as SVGAGI. Here the CDR3 reads CASSYSGGGPYYEQYF. The DNA for the CDR3 is TGTGCCAGCAGTTACTCGGGCGGGGGTCCATACTACGAGCAGTACTTC.

This sequence joins TRBV5-4 and TRBJ2-5; unclear D gene. Germline V gives CDR1 SGHNT, CDR2 YYREEE (reference sequence). The CDR3 consists of 14 residues. Trimming pared 0 bases from V and 6 bases from J, leaving 12 bases between. CDR3 in DNA: TGTGCCAGCAGCTTGGAAGCAGGCTCGAAGACCCAGTACTTC. This encodes CASSLEAGSKTQYF.

V is TRBV3-1 (or the pseudogene TRBV3-2) and J is TRBJ2-3; no firm D call. CDR3 length: 13 amino acids. Germline-derived CDR1 and CDR2 are LGHDT and YNNKEL (reference sequence). Trimming took off 1 base at V and 4 bases at J, with 6 bases between the two ends. The CDR3 bases are TGTGCCAGCAGCCAAGTACGGGCAGATACGCAGTATTTT. Translated: CASSQVRADTQYF.

This chain joins TRBV4-1 and TRBJ2-5; D is uncertain. The CDR3 totals 14 residues. Germline V lookup: CDR1 MGHRA, CDR2 YSYEKL. The V and J ends lost 1 base and 3 bases respectively, with 9 bases between them. CDR3 loop: CASSQVQTKETQYF. The CDR3 DNA sequence: TGCGCCAGCAGCCAAGTACAAACGAAAGAGACCCAGTACTTC.